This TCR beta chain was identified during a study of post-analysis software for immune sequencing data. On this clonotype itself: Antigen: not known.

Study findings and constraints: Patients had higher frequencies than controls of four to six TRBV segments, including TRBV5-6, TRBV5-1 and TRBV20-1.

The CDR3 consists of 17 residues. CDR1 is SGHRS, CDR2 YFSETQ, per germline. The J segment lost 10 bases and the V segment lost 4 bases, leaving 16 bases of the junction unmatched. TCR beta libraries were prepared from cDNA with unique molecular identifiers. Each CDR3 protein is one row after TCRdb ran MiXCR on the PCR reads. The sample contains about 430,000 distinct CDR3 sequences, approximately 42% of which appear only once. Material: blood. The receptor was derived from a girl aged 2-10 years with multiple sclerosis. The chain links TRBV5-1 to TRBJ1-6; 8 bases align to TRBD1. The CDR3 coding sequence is TGCGCCAGCAGCGCAGCGGTCGACAGGGGCCCGTCCTCACCCCTCCACTTT. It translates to CASSAAVDRGPSSPLHF.